Listed here are 29 T cell receptor beta chains from one sample, sequenced in a study of T-cell memory formation after mild COVID-19. From the 5' RACE reads, TCRdb called clonotypes with MiXCR, one entry per CDR3 protein. The sample records roughly 450,000 distinct CDR3 sequences, under 20% being singletons. The sequenced sample was PBMCs or a T cell subset sorted from them (not recorded which). The receptor source for this set is a young man who had mild COVID-19 (a few samples of this study predate the infection). Cell type and time point are not known.

This clonotype was seen only a few times. The J gene is TRBJ2-1, the V gene TRBV14, with unresolved D. V was trimmed by 1 base and J by 5 bases, leaving 15 bases between them. CDR3 length: 16 amino acids. The germline V gene encodes CDR1 SGHDN and CDR2 FVKESK. The CDR3 loop reads CASSQAGRTAHNEQFF. CDR3 bases: TGTGCCAGCAGCCAAGCCGGACGGACCGCTCACAATGAGCAGTTCTTC.

This clonotype was seen a handful of times. The chain is built from TRBV4-3 and TRBJ1-1, with D hard to call. Trimming stripped 1 base from V and 3 bases from J, with 15 bases between. The length of the CDR3 is 16 residues. Germline CDR1 reads LGHNA; CDR2 reads YSLEER. CDR3 region: CASSQAWAAGDTEAFF. In DNA form, the CDR3 reads TGCGCCAGCAGCCAAGCTTGGGCAGCCGGGGACACTGAAGCTTTCTTT.

CDR3 region: CASSSDRANEKLFF. The CDR3 DNA reads as TGTGCCAGCAGCTCGGACAGGGCTAATGAAAAACTGTTTTTT. The chain has TRBV7-2 and TRBJ1-4; 8 nucleotides agree with TRBD1. The trim removed 4 bases at V and 3 bases at J, leaving 1 base unmatched. Germline V CDR1 and CDR2: SGHTA, FQGNSA. The CDR3 covers 14 residues.

The V call is TRBV4-3, the J call TRBJ2-5, with 13 positions matching TRBD2. This CDR3 spans 20 amino acids. The V and J ends lost 3 bases and 2 bases, in that order; junction bases with no gene match: 15. The germline V gene has CDR1 LGHNA and CDR2 YSLEER. CDR3: CASSQSTTSGGPDLQETQYF. CDR3 bases: TGCGCCAGCAGCCAGTCAACGACTAGCGGGGGGCCCGACCTACAAGAGACCCAGTACTTC.

The genes are TRBV7-8 and TRBJ2-5; 13 bases line up with TRBD2. V gave up 4 bases and J gave up 7 bases; unmatched junction bases: 9. CDR1 is SGHVS and CDR2 is FQNEAQ in the germline V gene. The CDR3 has 16 amino acids. The CDR3 nucleotides read TGTGCCAGCAGCTCTAGGACTAGCGGGGGTAAATGGACCCAGTACTTC. Translating it yields CASSSRTSGGKWTQYF.

This clonotype was counted ten times or more. This sequence joins TRBV19 and TRBJ2-3; D gene ambiguous. Germline lookup yields CDR1 LNHDA and CDR2 SQIVND (reference sequence). V was shortened by 4 bases and J by 2 bases, with 7 bases between the two germline ends. The CDR3 extends over 13 amino acids. DNA for the CDR3: TGTGCCAGTAGTACCAGCCTCACAGATACGCAGTATTTT. It translates to CASSTSLTDTQYF.

The rearrangement joins TRBV5-1 to TRBJ1-1; D is unclear. Trimming cost V 1 base and J 1 base, with 8 bases left between them. Per germline, CDR1 SGHRS and CDR2 YFSETQ. The CDR3 length is 14 residues. The CDR3 sequence is CASSLSEGNTEAFF. The CDR3 coding sequence is TGCGCCAGCAGCTTGTCAGAGGGGAACACTGAAGCTTTCTTT.

The V call is TRBV9, the J call TRBJ2-7; no firm D call. Trimming shortened V by 7 bases and J by 3 bases, and 17 bases separated the two germline ends. Germline V gene sequence: CDR1 SGDLS, CDR2 YYNGEE. The CDR3 has 14 amino acids. The CDR3 is CASGLDPSSYEQYF. Written as DNA, the CDR3 is TGTGCCAGCGGGTTAGACCCTTCAAGCTACGAGCAGTACTTC.

This clonotype was found many times. The chain joins TRBV5-1 to TRBJ1-2; D remains ambiguous. Germline V gene data show CDR1 as SGHRS and CDR2 as YFSETQ. This CDR3 comprises 12 residues. Trimming pared 4 bases from V and 5 bases from J, leaving 9 bases between. CDR3 bases: TGCGCCAGCAGCGACGGAGGTTATGGCTACACCTTC. Translated, it gives CASSDGGYGYTF.

V is TRBV20-1 and J is TRBJ1-5; D perhaps matches TRBD1 (5 bases). CDR3 length: 12 amino acids. Germline CDR1 DFQATT, CDR2 SNEGSKA (reference sequence). Trimming took off 3 bases at V and 6 bases at J, with 9 bases between the two ends. The chain's CDR3 is CSASQGSQPQHF. The CDR3 DNA reads TGCAGTGCTAGCCAGGGTAGTCAGCCCCAGCATTTT.

This clonotype has only a few counts. The chain combines TRBV19 with TRBJ2-3; D is perhaps TRBD2 (5 bases). V lost 3 bases, J lost 8 bases, and 15 bases lay in between. This CDR3 has 14 amino acids. Looked up from germline, CDR1 is LNHDA and CDR2 is SQIVND (reference sequence). The CDR3 nucleotides are TGTGCCAGTAGTATGGTTCTAGACGGAGGTACGCAGTATTTT. Protein product: CASSMVLDGGTQYF.

This clonotype occurred a few times. The rearrangement joins TRBV12-3 or TRBV12-4 to TRBJ2-6; TRBD2 agrees at 8 bases. J gave up 0 bases and V 3 bases, and 4 bases lay outside the gene matches. The length of the CDR3 is 17 residues. In nucleotides, the CDR3 is TGTGCCAGCAGTTTTGGCGGGGGGCCCTCTGGGGCCAACGTCCTGACTTTC. Translated, it gives CASSFGGGPSGANVLTF.

This clonotype came up a few times. The rearrangement uses TRBV4-3 and TRBJ1-6; 7 bases align to TRBD1. The CDR3 is 17 amino acids. J lost 7 bases, V lost 0 bases, and 9 bases had no gene match. Germline V gives CDR1 LGHNA, CDR2 YSLEER. As DNA, the CDR3 is TGCGCCAGCAGCCAAGAAGGCGGCAGGGGGGTGAATTCACCCCTCCACTTT. Its protein product is CASSQEGGRGVNSPLHF.

This clonotype was detected a few times. CDR3 bases: TGTGCCTGGAGTATGACAGGGGAGAGGACCATATATTTT. It encodes CAWSMTGERTIYF. The chain recombines TRBV30 with TRBJ1-3; 8 positions agree with TRBD1. The CDR3 runs to 13 residues. The V gene end was trimmed by 2 bases and the J gene end by 10 bases; junction bases not matched to a gene: 7. The germline gives CDR1 GTSNPN, CDR2 SVGIG (reference sequence).

This clonotype was counted only a few times. The J gene is TRBJ1-2, the V gene TRBV7-2; no clear D. CDR1 is SGHTA, CDR2 FQGNSA, per germline. V gave up 5 bases and J gave up 6 bases, with 13 bases separating them. The CDR3 sequence is 13 residues long. In DNA, the CDR3 is TGTGCCAGCAGCAAAACCCCGCCGGATGGCTACACCTTC. This translates into CASSKTPPDGYTF.

The chain recombines TRBV7-2 with TRBJ2-5; maybe TRBD2 (5 bases). The CDR3 consists of 12 residues. CDR1 SGHTA and CDR2 FQGNSA come from the germline V gene. V lost 8 bases and J 7 bases, leaving 14 bases between the germline ends. The CDR3: CASGVGAGTQYF. The CDR3 DNA sequence: TGTGCCAGCGGCGTGGGCGCGGGGACCCAGTACTTC.

This clonotype was observed at least ten times. This chain joins TRBV5-6 and TRBJ2-5, with 11 bases matching TRBD2. The V gene's germline CDR1 is SGHDT and CDR2 YYEEEE. This CDR3 has 14 residues. The V and J ends lost 4 bases and 6 bases, in that order; junction bases with no gene match: 5. The CDR3 DNA follows: TGTGCCAGCAGCCCAACTAGCGGGGGAAAGACCCAGTACTTC. The encoded protein is CASSPTSGGKTQYF.

Many counts were recorded for this clonotype. The chain carries TRBV6-1 and TRBJ2-1, with 7 nucleotides matching TRBD2. The length of the CDR3 is 15 residues. Germline V gives CDR1 MNHNS, CDR2 SASEGT. V was pared by 5 bases and J by 6 bases, with 10 bases of the junction left unmatched. CDR3 sequence: CASSRQERGFNEQFF. Written as DNA, the CDR3 is TGTGCCAGCAGTCGCCAGGAGCGGGGCTTCAATGAGCAGTTCTTC.

The chain carries TRBV5-1 and TRBJ2-7; the D is unclear. Trimming stripped 2 bases from V and 3 bases from J, with 9 bases between. This CDR3 comprises 13 residues. The germline V gene encodes CDR1 SGHRS and CDR2 YFSETQ. The CDR3 DNA follows: TGCGCCAGCAGCTTTGGGCCAGGCTACGAGCAGTACTTC. It is translated as CASSFGPGYEQYF.

The chain has TRBV15 and TRBJ1-2, with D possibly matching TRBD1 (6 bases). The V gene lost 0 bases and the J gene lost 5 bases, with 25 bases spanning the gap. The CDR3 spans 19 residues. The germline CDR1 and CDR2 sequences are LNHNV and YYDKDF (reference sequence). CDR3 bases: TGTGCCACCAGCAGAGATTCAATCCCCGGGGGCGTTGATCGTTATGGCTACACCTTC. This codes for CATSRDSIPGGVDRYGYTF. Full variable domain (outside the CDR3, taken from reference TRBV15 and TRBJ1-2): DAMVIQNPRYQVTQFGKPVTLSCSQTLNHNVMYWYQQKSSQAPKLLFHYYDKDFNNEADTPDNFQSRRPNTSFCFLDIRSPGLGDTAMYLCATSRDSIPGGVDRYGYTFGSGTRLTVV.

This clonotype appeared once. This sequence joins TRBV2 and TRBJ2-1; D might be TRBD1 (6 bases). The V and J ends lost 6 bases and 10 bases respectively, with 19 bases between them. The CDR3 runs 14 residues. Germline V gives CDR1 SNHLY, CDR2 FYNNEI. This CDR3 reads CASRPTSDRFEQFF. The CDR3 region has the DNA TGTGCCAGCAGGCCAACTAGTGACAGGTTCGAGCAGTTCTTC.

This clonotype was counted a few times. The chain employs TRBV7-2 and TRBJ2-1; 7 bases match TRBD2. J gave up 6 bases and V 5 bases, and 7 bases lay outside the gene matches. The CDR3 loop spans 14 amino acids. The germline gives CDR1 SGHTA, CDR2 FQGNSA. Here the CDR3 DNA reads TGTGCCAGCAGCCAGCGGGGATACGGCAATGAGCAGTTCTTC. Its protein product is CASSQRGYGNEQFF.

V gene TRBV7-8 combines with J gene TRBJ2-7; D call uncertain. The germline CDR1 and CDR2 sequences are SGHVS and FQNEAQ. The ends were cut back, 7 bases at V and 5 bases at J, with 15 bases in the middle. The CDR3 length is 13 residues. CDR3 nucleotide sequence: TGTGCCAGCACCCCCGGCCCTAGTCACGAGCAGTACTTC. It encodes CASTPGPSHEQYF.

For this clonotype: Relative to the germline gene, one junction end is altered; a read error may explain this. The chain employs TRBV7-7 and TRBJ2-3; D not resolved. The germline V gene encodes CDR1 SSHAT and CDR2 FNYEAQ (reference sequence). This CDR3 has 14 residues. The DNA for the CDR3 is TGTGCTAGCAGCTCTCAGTCCGGCACAGATACGCAGTATTTT. Its protein product is CASSSQSGTDTQYF.

This clonotype was observed at least ten times. The chain couples TRBV20-1 to TRBJ1-5; possible D gene TRBD1, 5 bases. Trimming shortened V by 3 bases and J by 2 bases, and 20 bases separated the two germline ends. The CDR3 is 17 residues long. Germline V gives CDR1 DFQATT, CDR2 SNEGSKA (reference sequence). The CDR3 DNA follows: TGCAGTGCTAGGTCCGGGACCCCCAAAGGAGGCAATCAGCCCCAGCATTTT. Translating gives CSARSGTPKGGNQPQHF.

This clonotype has more than one count but fewer than ten. The chain is built from TRBV6-6 and TRBJ2-7; D uncertain. Germline loops: CDR1 MNHNY, CDR2 SVGAGI (reference sequence). V lost 2 bases and J lost 4, with 12 bases in between. The CDR3 runs to 14 residues. The CDR3 DNA is TGTGCCAGCAGTTACCAGACCGGCACGTACGAGCAGTACGTC. Amino acid sequence: CASSYQTGTYEQYV.

This clonotype appeared a few times. J is TRBJ1-6 and V is TRBV12-3 or TRBV12-4; D is ambiguous. The V end lost 5 bases, the J end lost 7 bases, and 9 bases lay between the germline ends. The CDR3 extends over 13 amino acids. CDR3 in amino acids: CASSLGRNSPLHF. The CDR3 region has the DNA TGTGCCAGCAGTCTAGGGCGGAATTCACCCCTCCACTTT.

This chain uses TRBV20-1 with TRBJ1-5; D call uncertain. The CDR3 has 13 amino acids. V was shortened by 7 bases and J by 4 bases, with 14 bases between the two germline ends. The germline CDR1 and CDR2 sequences are DFQATT and SNEGSKA (reference sequence). The CDR3 protein is CSVRLGLNQPQHF. CDR3 nucleotides: TGCAGTGTACGGTTAGGTTTGAATCAGCCCCAGCATTTT.

Only a few counts were recorded for this clonotype. V is TRBV9 and J is TRBJ1-1, with a possible D match to TRBD1 (6 bases). The CDR3 is 13 residues long. V lost 3 bases, J lost 4 bases, and 10 bases lay in between. Germline assignment: CDR1 SGDLS and CDR2 YYNGEE. In DNA form, the CDR3 reads TGTGCCAGCAGCGCACAGGGTTTCACTGAAGCTTTCTTT. Residues: CASSAQGFTEAFF.